These T cell receptor beta chains were read from a single sample in a study of blood T cell repertoires in COVID-19. Repertoires were generated with immunoSEQ multiplex PCR, while TCRdb's copy carries only in-frame clones and drops some. This sample carries about 270,000 clones, about nine tenths of them seen once, and the ten largest clones take about 2.6%. The source material was PBMCs or T cells enriched from blood (not recorded which). Every receptor here comes from a young woman who had recovered from COVID-19. Each CDR3 is given with its conserved first and last residue. D genes are given only for firm matches. Size is stated for part of the rows, as once, few or many counts, or as a class when the clone is expanded.

v_call,clone_size,cdr3_length,j_call,d_call,cdr3_nt,cdr3_aa
TRBV21-1,.,15,TRBJ1-4,.,TGTGCCAGCAGCAAGCGAGCGGGAACTAATGAAAAACTGTTTTTT,CASSKRAGTNEKLFF
TRBV7-3,.,14,TRBJ1-6,TRBD1,TGTGCCAGCAGCTACGGGACAGCCCATTCACCCCTCCACTTT,CASSYGTAHSPLHF
TRBV19,.,14,TRBJ1-4,TRBD1,TGTGCCAGTAGTATGAGGACAGGGAGGAGAAAACTGTTTTTT,CASSMRTGRRKLFF
TRBV30,.,14,TRBJ2-3,TRBD2,TGTGCCTGGACCAAGCGGGGGGTTATGGATACGCAGTATTTT,CAWTKRGVMDTQYF
TRBV9,.,17,TRBJ2-3,TRBD2,TGTGCCAGCAGCGTTGTAGCGGGGGGAATAAGCACAGATACGCAGTATTTT,CASSVVAGGISTDTQYF
TRBV6-2/TRBV6-3,.,16,TRBJ2-7,TRBD2,TGTGCCAGCAGTTCCTTTTTAAGCGGGAGGGCCCACGAGCAGTACTTC,CASSSFLSGRAHEQYF
TRBV7-2,.,14,TRBJ1-1,TRBD1,TGTGCCAGCAGAGGGGGCGCGGGGAACACTGAAGCTTTCTTT,CASRGGAGNTEAFF
TRBV5-1,.,13,TRBJ2-7,.,TGCGCCAGCAGCTTAGTGAGTTTCCACGAGCAGTACTTC,CASSLVSFHEQYF
TRBV5-4,.,15,TRBJ1-4,.,TGTGCCAGCAGCTTGGGAAGGGGGATGGACGAAAAACTGTTTTTT,CASSLGRGMDEKLFF
TRBV27,once,16,TRBJ2-5,TRBD1,TGTGCCAGCAGTTCCGATAAGGGACAGACCCAGGAGACCCAGTACTTC,CASSSDKGQTQETQYF
TRBV4-2,.,14,TRBJ2-3,TRBD2,TGTGCCAGCGCTACCGGGGGGGGCACAGATACGCAGTATTTT,CASATGGGTDTQYF
TRBV2,.,13,TRBJ2-7,.,TGTGCCAGCAAGGAGACTCCCCTTAATGAGCAGTACTTC,CASKETPLNEQYF
TRBV30,.,13,TRBJ1-4,.,TGTGCCTGGCAGTCGGGGTTTAATGAAAAACTGTTTTTT,CAWQSGFNEKLFF
TRBV7-2,few,16,TRBJ2-3,TRBD2,TGTGCCAGCAGCAGTACTAGCGGGGGGGCCTCAGATACGCAGTATTTT,CASSSTSGGASDTQYF
TRBV28,.,17,TRBJ1-1,.,TGTGCCAGCAGTGGAGGACCCCGGTTAGATATGAACACTGAAGCTTTCTTT,CASSGGPRLDMNTEAFF
TRBV5-4,few,14,TRBJ1-3,.,TGTGCCAGCAGCTCAACAGGCTCTGGAAACACCATATATTTT,CASSSTGSGNTIYF
TRBV11-2,.,15,TRBJ2-2,.,TGTGCCAGCAGCTCAATTAGGGGGAACACCGGGGAGCTGTTTTTT,CASSSIRGNTGELFF
TRBV14,.,16,TRBJ1-6,.,TGTGCCAGCAGCCAAGACAGGGTCTCCTATAATTCACCCCTCCACTTT,CASSQDRVSYNSPLHF